These 13 T cell receptor beta chains came from one sample sequenced in a study of Tregs in tolerant kidney transplant recipients. Clones were read by immunoSEQ multiplex PCR, and TCRdb kept only the in-frame ones, dropping some. The sample data list about 30,000 clones. The sample consisted of CD8+ T cells from blood, taken before the transplant. All receptors derive from a human donor who received a combined kidney and bone marrow transplant.

About this clone: The CDR3 extends 3 residues past the end of the read, so its final part is completed from the germline J gene. This rearrangement joins TRBV11-2 to TRBJ2-7, with TRBD2 as a possible D gene (5 bases). Germline V gene lookup returns CDR1 SGHAT and CDR2 FQNNGV. The CDR3 loop spans 13 amino acids. Trimming took 5 bases from V and 4 from J, leaving 12 bases between them. The CDR3: CASSPDLLYEQYF. The part of the CDR3 DNA that was read is TGTGCCAGCAGCCCGGACTTACTTTACGAG. Complete variable domain (other parts from reference TRBV11-2 and TRBJ2-7): EAGVAQSPRYKIIEKRQSVAFWCNPISGHATLYWYQQILGQGPKLLIQFQNNGVVDDSQLPKDRFSAERLKGVDSTLKIQPAKLEDSAVYLCASSPDLLYEQYFGPGTRLTVT.

Concerning this clone itself: The DNA ends 3 residues before the CDR3 does, and the rest of the CDR3 is filled in from the germline J gene. The chain couples TRBV12-3 or TRBV12-4 to TRBJ2-7; D ambiguous. This CDR3 region has 15 residues. Trimming took 6 bases from V and 0 from J, leaving 15 bases between them. The part of the CDR3 DNA that was read is TGTGCCAGCAGCTATTACAGTGAGTACTCCTACGAG. Amino acid sequence: CASSYYSEYSYE. The whole CDR3 sequence reads CASSYYSEYSYEQYF.

With regard to this clone: The read comes to an end 3 residues before the CDR3 does, leaving the germline J gene to fill in the end. The J gene is TRBJ2-1, the V gene TRBV30; TRBD1 is a possible D gene (5 bases). Germline CDR1 GTSNPN, CDR2 SVGIG (reference sequence). Trimming shortened V by 4 bases and J by 0 bases, and 10 bases separated the two germline ends. This CDR3 comprises 14 residues. The CDR3 here is CAWTGHSSYNEQFF. The covered CDR3 bases are TGTGCCTGGACAGGGCATAGCTCCTACAATGAG.

Concerning this clone itself: A read error may produce the germline difference seen at one junction end. The sequenced fragment ends 3 residues before the CDR3 boundary, so the rest is inferred from the germline J gene. The chain links TRBV7-7 to TRBJ1-2, with D tentatively TRBD1 (5 bases). Per germline, CDR1 SSHAT and CDR2 FNYEAQ (reference sequence). The CDR3 covers 16 residues. CDR3 loop: CASSLTSRVSNYGYTF. CDR3 bases read: TGTGCTAGCAGCCTAACTTCCAGGGTATCTAACTATGGC.

A note on this clone: The read ends 3 residues early relative to the CDR3; the germline J gene fills the gap. The rearrangement joins TRBV20-1 to TRBJ2-7; 13 bases fit TRBD2. The CDR3 is made up of 15 amino acids. The germline CDR1 and CDR2 sequences are DFQATT and SNEGSKA (reference sequence). J was trimmed by 2 bases and V by 5 bases; bases with no gene match: 6. This CDR3 reads CSALGGTSGTYEQYF. CDR3 DNA (partial): TGCAGTGCTCTAGGGGGGACTAGCGGGACCTACGAG.

About this clone itself: Read data end 3 residues before the CDR3 end; the end is taken from the germline J gene. The rearrangement uses TRBV20-1 and TRBJ2-5; tentative D call: TRBD2 (5 bases). Germline values: CDR1 DFQATT, CDR2 SNEGSKA (reference sequence). Trimming removed 2 bases at V and 5 bases at J, with 18 bases between. The CDR3 runs 15 residues. CDR3 sequence reads: CSARLDLAVGETQYF. CDR3 bases read: TGCAGTGCTAGACTGGACTTGGCAGTCGGGGAGACC.

About this clone itself: The sequenced fragment ends 3 residues before the CDR3 boundary, so the rest is inferred from the germline J gene. The V and J genes are TRBV7-9 and TRBJ2-1; TRBD2 agrees at 7 bases. In germline, CDR1 is SEHNR, CDR2 FQNEAQ (reference sequence). The CDR3 runs to 15 residues. Germline trimming cut 6 bases from V and 2 bases from J; bases unmatched to any gene: 7. The CDR3 is CASSRSGNPYNEQFF. The covered CDR3 bases are TGTGCCAGCAGTCGCAGCGGGAACCCCTACAATGAG.

A remark on this clone: The missing CDR3 end, 3 residues past where the read stops, is filled in from the germline J gene. The genes are TRBV6-1 and TRBJ2-7; the match to TRBD2 covers 11 bases. CDR3 length equals 17 residues. Germline V gives CDR1 MNHNS, CDR2 SASEGT. V was pared by 2 bases and J by 2 bases, with 8 bases of the junction left unmatched. The sequenced CDR3 bases are TGTGCCAGCAGTGAAAAATCCGGGACTAGCGGCGCCTACGAG. Protein sequence: CASSEKSGTSGAYE. The entire CDR3 is CASSEKSGTSGAYEQYF.

Remarks on this clone: The missing CDR3 end, 3 residues past where the read stops, is filled in from the germline J gene. The chain combines TRBV7-6 with TRBJ2-3, with TRBD1 matching 7 bases. This CDR3 has 16 residues. Germline trimming cut 2 bases from V and 2 bases from J; bases unmatched to any gene: 7. Germline CDR1 reads SGHVS; CDR2 reads FNYEAQ. The covered CDR3 bases are TGTGCCAGCAGCTTACTTACAGGGGAATTCACAGATACG. Encoded protein: CASSLLTGEFTDT. The whole CDR3 region reads CASSLLTGEFTDTQYF.

Worth noting for this clone: The observed sequence ends 3 residues before the CDR3 terminus, with the missing tail filled in from the germline J gene. This sequence joins TRBV7-8 and TRBJ1-4; 7 bases are shared with TRBD1. Germline values: CDR1 SGHVS, CDR2 FQNEAQ. CDR3 size: 15 residues. J was trimmed by 5 bases and V by 3 bases; bases with no gene match: 6. CDR3 region: CASSFSGGRNEKLFF. The sequenced CDR3 bases are TGTGCCAGCAGCTTCTCAGGGGGTCGAAATGAAAAA.

In regard to this clone: Sequencing ends 3 residues short of the CDR3 end; the germline J gene provides the rest. The chain uses TRBV2 and TRBJ2-3, with TRBD2 matching 13 bases. V was clipped by 9 bases and J by 1 base; unmatched bases: 4. This CDR3 is built from 15 residues. Germline CDR1 is SNHLY and CDR2 is FYNNEI. Partial CDR3 DNA: TGTGCCAGGTTCGGACTAGCGGGAGGCACAGATACG. Its protein product is CARFGLAGGTDT. The whole CDR3 sequence is CARFGLAGGTDTQYF.

Concerning this clone: The CDR3 end is not reached by the read, which stops 3 residues before it; the germline J gene fills it in. The chain combines TRBV7-9 with TRBJ2-5; no firm D call. Germline lookup yields CDR1 SEHNR and CDR2 FQNEAQ (reference sequence). The CDR3 contains 14 residues. V dropped 1 base and J dropped 4 bases, with 10 bases sitting between them. CDR3 sequence reads: CASSLVSQVETQYF. CDR3 DNA, as far as it was read: TGTGCCAGCAGCTTAGTTAGTCAGGTAGAGACC. Filled out from reference TRBV7-9 and TRBJ2-5, the complete variable domain reads DTGVSQNPRHKITKRGQNVTFRCDPISEHNRLYWYRQTLGQGPEFLTYFQNEAQLEKSRLLSDRFSAERPKGSFSTLEIQRTEQGDSAMYLCASSLVSQVETQYFGPGTRLLVL.

Details on this clone: Read coverage stops 3 residues before the CDR3 terminus; the germline J gene supplies the remainder. The chain carries TRBV18 and TRBJ2-3, with D possibly TRBD2 on 6 matching bases. V was pared by 0 bases and J by 0 bases, with 7 bases between. The CDR3 is 15 amino acids. CDR1 is KGHSH and CDR2 is LQKENI in the germline V gene. The CDR3 sequence is CASSPPGTSTDTQYF. Partial CDR3 DNA: TGTGCCAGCTCACCACCCGGGACTAGCACAGATACG.